This entry lists 22 T cell receptor beta chains sequenced from one sample in a study of post-analysis software for immune sequencing data (dated by TCRdb to the mid-2010s). General conclusions and limits of the study: Significantly higher frequencies in patients than in controls were found for roughly 5 TRBV segments, including TRBV5-6, TRBV5-1 and TRBV20-1.

For these TCRs, the target antigens are not known. The library was made by PCR. This sample was sequenced with an Illumina HiSeq 2500. To reduce PCR and sequencing biases, unique molecular identifiers were built into the TCR beta cDNA libraries. In TCRdb, the public reads were trimmed at Q25 with fastp and aligned with MiXCR, with productive beta chains retained. Entries are consolidated by CDR3 protein sequence, retaining the most common genes and DNA. The sample includes about 770,000 distinct CDR3 sequences, with more than 45% observed a single time. 4% to 5% of the sample lies in the top ten. The sequencing sample was made of blood. Receptors were obtained from a girl aged 5 to 17 with multiple sclerosis.

The chain combines TRBV6-1 with TRBJ1-6; D unresolved. The ends were cut back, 4 bases at V and 0 bases at J, with 13 bases in the middle. There are 17 residues in the CDR3. The germline V gene encodes CDR1 MNHNS and CDR2 SASEGT. The CDR3 nucleotides are TGTGCCAGCAGTGGGGTTCCCGGCAGCTCCTATAATTCACCCCTCCACTTT. Protein product: CASSGVPGSSYNSPLHF.

The genes are TRBV4-2 and TRBJ2-5; 11 bases line up with TRBD2. The J call is uncertain, as TRBJ2-7 better fits the DNA end. CDR1 is LGHNA, CDR2 YNFKEQ, per germline. This CDR3 spans 19 amino acids. Here the CDR3 DNA reads TGTGCCAGCAGCCAAGATTTTGGCGGCCTAGCGGGAGGTAACTACGAGCAGTACTTC. It specifies CASSQDFGGLAGGNYEQYF.

The chain recombines TRBV2 with TRBJ2-7; D ambiguous. This CDR3 has 13 residues. Trimming shortened V by 7 bases and J by 1 base, and 11 bases separated the two germline ends. CDR1 and CDR2 from the germline V gene are SNHLY and FYNNEI. CDR3 sequence: CASNIGGSYEQYF. The CDR3 DNA sequence: TGTGCCAGCAATATTGGTGGTTCCTACGAGCAGTACTTC. The variable domain in full, with the rest retrieved from reference TRBV2 and TRBJ2-7, is EPEVTQTPSHQVTQMGQEVILRCVPISNHLYFYWYRQILGQKVEFLVSFYNNEISEKSEIFDDQFSVERPDGSNFTLKIRSTKLEDSAMYFCASNIGGSYEQYFGPGTRLTVT.

This clonotype has only one observation. The genes are TRBV30 and TRBJ2-3; D is perhaps TRBD1 (5 bases). Germline loops: CDR1 GTSNPN, CDR2 SVGIG (reference sequence). The V end was cut by 5 bases, the J end by 9 bases, with 15 bases between. The CDR3 has 12 residues. The CDR3 region is CAWGTTGMTQYF. CDR3 in DNA: TGTGCCTGGGGAACCACAGGTATGACGCAGTATTTT.

J is TRBJ2-1 and V is TRBV12-3 or TRBV12-4; a weak D match, TRBD2 (6 bases). The CDR3 extends over 15 amino acids. The V gene lost 10 bases and the J gene lost 7 bases, with 23 bases spanning the gap. The CDR3 DNA is TGTGCCACCGCCCCCCGGGACTTCTTGGGAAATGAGCAGTTCTTC. Amino acid sequence: CATAPRDFLGNEQFF.

The CDR3 reads CASNENTYEQYF. The DNA for the CDR3 is TGTGCCAGCAATGAGAATACCTACGAGCAGTACTTC. V and J are TRBV28 and TRBJ2-7; D uncertain. In germline, CDR1 is MDHEN, CDR2 SYDVKM. The CDR3 totals 12 residues. Trimming pared 7 bases from V and 2 bases from J, leaving 9 bases between.

V usage is TRBV20-1 and J usage is TRBJ2-7, with 8 bases aligning to TRBD1. TRBJ2-1 explains the end of the DNA better; the J call may be wrong. Germline V gene sequence: CDR1 DFQATT, CDR2 SNEGSKA (reference sequence). The CDR3 loop spans 15 amino acids. CDR3 DNA: TGCAGTGCTACAGGGGGCCCCAGCTCCTACAATGAGCAGTTCTTC. It encodes CSATGGPSSYNEQFF.

This clonotype was detected only a few times. This sequence joins TRBV3-1 and TRBJ2-3; 12 nucleotides line up with TRBD2. The V gene end was trimmed by 2 bases and the J gene end by 5 bases; junction bases not matched to a gene: 2. CDR3 length: 15 amino acids. CDR1 is LGHDT, CDR2 YNNKEL, per germline (reference sequence). The CDR3 nucleotides read TGTGCCAGCAGCCAACTAGCGGGAGGGGTAGATACGCAGTATTTT. Translated, it gives CASSQLAGGVDTQYF.

In this sample, this clonotype turned up a few times. The rearrangement joins TRBV4-1 to TRBJ2-1; 11 bases match TRBD2. CDR1 MGHRA and CDR2 YSYEKL come from the germline V gene. Trimming at V came to 0 bases and at J to 6 bases, leaving 7 bases not matched to a gene. The CDR3 runs to 17 residues. The CDR3 DNA reads as TGCGCCAGCAGCCAAGATGTCCTAGCGGGAGGCGGCAATGAGCAGTTCTTC. This sequence encodes CASSQDVLAGGGNEQFF.

V and J are TRBV4-1 and TRBJ2-4, with 10 bases that match TRBD2. TRBJ2-7 matches the DNA end more closely, so the J call is doubtful. The CDR3 totals 21 residues. Germline V gene sequence: CDR1 MGHRA, CDR2 YSYEKL. This CDR3 reads CASSQDLPSGRASPSDYEQYF. The CDR3 coding sequence is TGCGCCAGCAGCCAAGATCTGCCCAGCGGGAGGGCCTCTCCCAGCGATTACGAGCAGTACTTC.

The V call is TRBV5-1, the J call TRBJ2-3; D might be TRBD2 (6 bases). Trimming shortened V by 1 base and J by 5 bases, and 14 bases separated the two germline ends. The germline V gene has CDR1 SGHRS and CDR2 YFSETQ. This CDR3 spans 15 amino acids. CDR3 sequence: CASSLTWGVEDTQYF. The CDR3, as DNA: TGCGCCAGCAGCTTGACATGGGGGGTGGAAGATACGCAGTATTTT.

This clonotype came up a few times. The chain joins TRBV6-5 to TRBJ2-1, with TRBD2 matching over 13 bases. V lost 5 bases, J lost 9 bases, and 4 bases stayed unmatched. This CDR3 contains 14 residues. CDR1 and CDR2 from the germline V gene are MNHEY and SVGAGI. As DNA, the CDR3 is TGTGCCAGCAGTCAGACTAGCGGGAGGATTGAGCAGTTCTTC. Translation: CASSQTSGRIEQFF.

This sequence joins TRBV7-6 and TRBJ2-5; D is uncertain. The J call may be faulty, since TRBJ2-7 better matches the DNA end. The CDR3 totals 16 residues. The germline V gene has CDR1 SGHVS and CDR2 FNYEAQ. CDR3 in DNA: TGTGCCAGCAGCTTAGGCCCAGGTCCGATCGAAAACGAGCAGTACTTC. Translation gives CASSLGPGPIENEQYF.

The V gene is TRBV9, the J gene TRBJ2-1, with 11 bases that match TRBD2. Trimming took 0 bases from V and 4 from J; bases not matched to a gene: 12. This CDR3 is built from 19 residues. Per germline, CDR1 SGDLS and CDR2 YYNGEE. The CDR3 DNA reads TGTGCCAGCAGCGTAGGTCTTAGCGGGAGGGAGGGACCTTACAATGAGCAGTTCTTC. This encodes CASSVGLSGREGPYNEQFF.

This rearrangement joins TRBV20-1 to TRBJ1-2; D not certain. Germline CDR1 reads DFQATT; CDR2 reads SNEGSKA (reference sequence). This CDR3 region has 16 residues. The germline V and J ends were trimmed by 2 bases and 0 bases, with 16 bases remaining between them. CDR3 protein: CSARLQMELANYGYTF. CDR3 DNA: TGCAGTGCTAGACTTCAGATGGAGTTAGCTAACTATGGCTACACCTTC.

With regard to this clonotype: One end of the junction is discordant with germline, which a read error may explain. The chain employs TRBV6-1 and TRBJ1-4; no clear D. This CDR3 comprises 14 residues. CDR1 MNHNS and CDR2 SASEGT come from the germline V gene. Here the CDR3 reads CATKTVATNEKLFF. In DNA, the CDR3 is TGTGCCACCAAAACGGTTGCAACTAATGAAAAGCTGTTTTTT.

This clonotype was observed at least ten times. The chain recombines TRBV20-1 with TRBJ2-1; D might be TRBD1 (8 bases). V was trimmed by 4 bases and J by 5 bases, leaving 15 bases between them. The CDR3 has 14 residues. Germline values: CDR1 DFQATT, CDR2 SNEGSKA (reference sequence). This CDR3 is CSATDRGLNNEQFF. CDR3 coding DNA: TGCAGTGCTACCGACAGGGGACTAAACAATGAGCAGTTCTTC.

The chain has TRBV12-3 or TRBV12-4 and TRBJ2-3; the match to TRBD2 covers 13 bases. The CDR3 spans 17 residues. With 4 bases clipped from V and 8 bases from J, the junction kept 12 bases outside the gene matches. The CDR3 bases are TGTGCCAGCAGTTGGATTACCGGGACTAGCGGGACGGGTACGCAGTATTTT. Translation: CASSWITGTSGTGTQYF.

The chain has TRBV12-3 or TRBV12-4 and TRBJ2-5; D unclear. Trimming pared 5 bases from V and 1 base from J, leaving 8 bases between. The CDR3 has 13 residues. As DNA, the CDR3 is TGTGCCAGCAGTCGGAGATTCCAAGAGACCCAGTACTTC. This gives the protein CASSRRFQETQYF.

V is TRBV28 and J is TRBJ2-7; D gene uncertain. This CDR3 comprises 11 residues. Germline V lookup: CDR1 MDHEN, CDR2 SYDVKM. V lost 5 bases to trimming and J lost 5 bases, with 7 bases between them. The DNA of the CDR3 is TGTGCCAGCAGTCGGACGGACGAGCAGTACTTC. Translation: CASSRTDEQYF.

Points on this clonotype: One end of the junction varies from germline; a read error may be responsible. The chain is built from TRBV29-1 and TRBJ2-1, with 12 bases lining up with TRBD2. The CDR3 contains 15 residues. In germline, CDR1 is SQVTM, CDR2 ANQGSEA. The CDR3 nucleotides read TGCAGCGTGGTACTACTAGCGGGAGGACCCAGTGAGCGGTTCTTC. Its translation: CSVVLLAGGPSERFF.

The rearrangement links TRBV15 to TRBJ2-7; D not resolved. Trimming took 0 bases from V and 4 from J, leaving 10 bases between them. The CDR3 runs 14 residues. Germline assignment: CDR1 LNHNV and CDR2 YYDKDF (reference sequence). The CDR3 bases are TGTGCCACCAGCAGAGAGTCTGTTGAGTACGAGCAGTACTTC. It specifies CATSRESVEYEQYF.